Here is one TCR beta chain with its context. Its antigen is not identified. Other DNA sequences in the sample encode the same CDR3. This entry comes from a study of shared clonotypes between healthy human individuals. Naive-designated CD8 cells lacked CD45RO, were positively enriched for CCR7, and omitted terminally differentiated effector memory CD45RA+ cells. V was pared by 0 bases and J by 5 bases, with 1 base between. This CDR3 has 11 residues. CDR1 and CDR2 from the germline V gene are SGHDN and FVKESK. Study-level findings and limits: On the whole, naive subsets had larger estimated richness than memory subsets had. About 5% was the fraction of naive CD4 clonotypes found shared across several donors.

Sorted-subset replicate PCR reactions contained 200 ng DNA, corresponding to some 30,000 T cell genomes. Profiling relied on immunoSEQ multiplex PCR, and the TCRdb table lists in-frame clones only, not all of them. The sample records 1.5 million to 2.5 million clones, just under 95% being singletons. This clonotype originated in a young man in good health. This chain joins TRBV14 and TRBJ2-5; D not resolved. The sequenced sample consisted of naive CD8+ T cells sorted from blood. The CDR3 bases are TGTGCCAGCAGCCAAGAGGAGACCCAGTACTTC. It translates to CASSQEETQYF.